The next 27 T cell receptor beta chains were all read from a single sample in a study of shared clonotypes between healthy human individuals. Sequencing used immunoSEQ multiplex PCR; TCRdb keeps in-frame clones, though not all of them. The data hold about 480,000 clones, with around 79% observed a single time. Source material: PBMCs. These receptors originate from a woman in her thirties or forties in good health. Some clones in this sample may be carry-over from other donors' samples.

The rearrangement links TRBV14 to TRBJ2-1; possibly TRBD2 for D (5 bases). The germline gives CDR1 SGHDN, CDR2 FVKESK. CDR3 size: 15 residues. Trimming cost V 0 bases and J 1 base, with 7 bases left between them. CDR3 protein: CASSQDWESYNEQFF. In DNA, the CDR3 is TGTGCCAGCAGCCAAGATTGGGAGTCCTACAATGAGCAGTTCTTC.

The CDR3 DNA reads as TGTGCCTGGAGTTCCGAGTCGAATTCACCCCTCCACTTT. Translation gives CAWSSESNSPLHF. The J gene is TRBJ1-6, the V gene TRBV30, with unresolved D. This CDR3 has 13 residues. V was pared by 2 bases and J by 7 bases, with 9 bases between. In germline, CDR1 is GTSNPN, CDR2 SVGIG (reference sequence).

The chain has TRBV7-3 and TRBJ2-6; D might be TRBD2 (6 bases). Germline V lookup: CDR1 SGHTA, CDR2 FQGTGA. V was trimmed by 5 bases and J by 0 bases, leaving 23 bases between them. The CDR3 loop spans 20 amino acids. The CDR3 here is CASSRLGTDPRSSGANVLTF. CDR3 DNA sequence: TGTGCCAGCAGCCGTTTAGGGACTGACCCACGATCCTCTGGGGCCAACGTCCTGACTTTC.

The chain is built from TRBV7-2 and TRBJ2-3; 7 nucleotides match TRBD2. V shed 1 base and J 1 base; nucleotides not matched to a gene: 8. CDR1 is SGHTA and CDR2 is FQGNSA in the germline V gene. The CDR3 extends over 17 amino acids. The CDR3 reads CASSLVFGGSGTDTQYF. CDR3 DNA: TGTGCCAGCAGCTTAGTATTCGGCGGGAGCGGCACAGATACGCAGTATTTT.

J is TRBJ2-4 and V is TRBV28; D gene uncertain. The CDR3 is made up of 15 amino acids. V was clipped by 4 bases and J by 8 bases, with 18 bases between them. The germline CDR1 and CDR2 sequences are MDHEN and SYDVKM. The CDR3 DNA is TGTGCCAGCAGTTCCTCCGATCTGTTACCAGACATTCAGTACTTC. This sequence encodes CASSSSDLLPDIQYF.

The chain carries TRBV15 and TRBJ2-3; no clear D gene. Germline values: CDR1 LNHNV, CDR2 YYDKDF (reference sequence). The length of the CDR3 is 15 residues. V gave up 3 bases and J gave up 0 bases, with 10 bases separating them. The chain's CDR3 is CATSSSRSSTDTQYF. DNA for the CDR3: TGTGCCACCAGCAGTTCGCGTTCTAGCACAGATACGCAGTATTTT.

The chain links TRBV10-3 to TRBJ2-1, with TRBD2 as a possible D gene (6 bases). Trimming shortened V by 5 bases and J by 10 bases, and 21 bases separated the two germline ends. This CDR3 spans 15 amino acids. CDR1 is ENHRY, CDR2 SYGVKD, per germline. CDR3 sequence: CAISLDTGLSREQFF. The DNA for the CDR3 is TGTGCCATCAGTCTAGATACAGGACTATCTAGAGAGCAGTTCTTC.

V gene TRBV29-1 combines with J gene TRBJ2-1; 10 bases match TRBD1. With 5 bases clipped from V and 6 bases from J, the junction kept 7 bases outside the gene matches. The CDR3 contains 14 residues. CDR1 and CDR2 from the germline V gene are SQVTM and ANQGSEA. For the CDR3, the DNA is TGCAGCGTTAAGGGGACAGGGGATAGCAATGAGCAGTTCTTC. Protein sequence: CSVKGTGDSNEQFF.

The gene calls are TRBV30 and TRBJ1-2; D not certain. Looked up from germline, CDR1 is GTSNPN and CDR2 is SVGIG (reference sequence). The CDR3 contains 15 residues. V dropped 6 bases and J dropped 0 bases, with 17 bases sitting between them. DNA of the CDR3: TGTGCCTGCTCGGCGGCCGCTCGGGCTAACTATGGCTACACCTTC. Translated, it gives CACSAAARANYGYTF.

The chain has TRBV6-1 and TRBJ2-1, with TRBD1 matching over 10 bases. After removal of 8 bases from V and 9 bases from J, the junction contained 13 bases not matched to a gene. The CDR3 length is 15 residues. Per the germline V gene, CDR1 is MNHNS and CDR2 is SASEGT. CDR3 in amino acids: CASSPSWRTGGEQFF. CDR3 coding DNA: TGTGCCAGCTCCCCCTCGTGGCGGACAGGGGGTGAGCAGTTCTTC.

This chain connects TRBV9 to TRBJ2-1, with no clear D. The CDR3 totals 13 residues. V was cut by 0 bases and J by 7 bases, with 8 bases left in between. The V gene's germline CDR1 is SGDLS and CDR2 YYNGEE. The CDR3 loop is CASSVAPENEQFF. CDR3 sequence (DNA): TGTGCCAGCAGCGTAGCACCGGAGAATGAGCAGTTCTTC. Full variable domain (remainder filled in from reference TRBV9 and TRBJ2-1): DSGVTQTPKHLITATGQRVTLRCSPRSGDLSVYWYQQSLDQGLQFLIQYYNGEERAKGNILERFSAQQFPDLHSELNLSSLELGDSALYFCASSVAPENEQFFGPGTRLTVL.

The CDR3 loop reads CSASDPGRQYF. Written as DNA, the CDR3 is TGCAGTGCTAGCGACCCGGGACGGCAGTACTTC. J is TRBJ2-5 and V is TRBV20-1; D may match TRBD1 or TRBD2 (5 bases each). The CDR3 length is 11 residues. CDR1 DFQATT and CDR2 SNEGSKA come from the germline V gene (reference sequence). Between the trimmed V and J ends, which lost 3 bases and 11 bases, there was a span of 13 bases.

CDR3 nucleotide sequence: TGCGCCAGCAGCTTTTTTGGTGACACTGAAGCTTTCTTT. Translating it yields CASSFFGDTEAFF. This rearrangement joins TRBV5-1 to TRBJ1-1; D unclear. Trimming cost V 2 bases and J 3 bases, with 8 bases left between them. Germline V gene lookup returns CDR1 SGHRS and CDR2 YFSETQ. The CDR3 runs to 13 residues.

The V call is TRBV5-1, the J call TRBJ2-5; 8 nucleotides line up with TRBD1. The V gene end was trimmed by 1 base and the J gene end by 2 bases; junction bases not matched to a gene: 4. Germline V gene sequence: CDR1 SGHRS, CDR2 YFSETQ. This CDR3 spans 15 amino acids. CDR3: CASSLFRDRQETQYF. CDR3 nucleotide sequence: TGCGCCAGCAGCTTGTTCCGGGACAGGCAAGAGACCCAGTACTTC.

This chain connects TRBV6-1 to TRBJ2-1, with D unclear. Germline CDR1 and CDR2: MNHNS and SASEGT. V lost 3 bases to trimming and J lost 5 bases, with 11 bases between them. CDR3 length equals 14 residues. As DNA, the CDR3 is TGTGCCAGCAGTGAGAGCCGGGTGAACAATGAGCAGTTCTTC. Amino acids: CASSESRVNNEQFF.

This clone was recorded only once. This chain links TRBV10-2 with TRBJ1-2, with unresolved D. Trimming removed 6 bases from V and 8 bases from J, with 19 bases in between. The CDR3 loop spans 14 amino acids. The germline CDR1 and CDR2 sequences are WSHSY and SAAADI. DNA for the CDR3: TGCGCCAGCAGCGCCCCGTTAGGTTTTGGAGGCTACACCTTC. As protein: CASSAPLGFGGYTF.

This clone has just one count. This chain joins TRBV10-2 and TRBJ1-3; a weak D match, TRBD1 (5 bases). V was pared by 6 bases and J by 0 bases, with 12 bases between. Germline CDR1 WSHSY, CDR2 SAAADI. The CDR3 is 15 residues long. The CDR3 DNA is TGCGCCAGCAGGACGACAGTGGACTCTGGAAACACCATATATTTT. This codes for CASRTTVDSGNTIYF.

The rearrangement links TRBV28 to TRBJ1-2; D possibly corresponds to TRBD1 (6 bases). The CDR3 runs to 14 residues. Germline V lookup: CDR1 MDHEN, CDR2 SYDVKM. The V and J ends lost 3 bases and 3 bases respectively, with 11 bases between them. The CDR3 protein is CASSFRRGDYGYTF. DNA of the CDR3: TGTGCCAGCAGTTTTCGGAGGGGGGACTATGGCTACACCTTC.

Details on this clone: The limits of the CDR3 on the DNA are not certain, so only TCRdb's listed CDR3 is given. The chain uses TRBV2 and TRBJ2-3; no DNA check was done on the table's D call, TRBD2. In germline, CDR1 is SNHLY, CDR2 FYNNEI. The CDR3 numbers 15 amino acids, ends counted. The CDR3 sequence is CASSAGSQIRSILYF.

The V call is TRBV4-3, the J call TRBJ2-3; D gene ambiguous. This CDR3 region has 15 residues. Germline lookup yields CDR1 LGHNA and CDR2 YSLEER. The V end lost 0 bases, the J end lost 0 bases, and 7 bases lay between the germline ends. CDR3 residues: CASSQDWISTDTQYF. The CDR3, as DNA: TGCGCCAGCAGCCAAGATTGGATTAGCACAGATACGCAGTATTTT.

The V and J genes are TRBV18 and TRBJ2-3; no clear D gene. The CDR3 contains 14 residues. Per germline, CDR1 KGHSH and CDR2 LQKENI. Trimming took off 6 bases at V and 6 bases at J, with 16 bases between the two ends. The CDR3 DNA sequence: TGTGCCAGCTCCCGGCAAAATACAGATGATACGCAGTATTTT. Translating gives CASSRQNTDDTQYF.

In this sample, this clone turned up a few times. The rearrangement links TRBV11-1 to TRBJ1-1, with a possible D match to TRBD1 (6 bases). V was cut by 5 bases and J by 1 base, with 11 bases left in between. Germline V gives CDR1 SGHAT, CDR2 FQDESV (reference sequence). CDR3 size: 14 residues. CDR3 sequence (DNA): TGTGCCAGCAGCCTTGACAGGACGAACACTGAAGCTTTCTTT. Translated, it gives CASSLDRTNTEAFF.

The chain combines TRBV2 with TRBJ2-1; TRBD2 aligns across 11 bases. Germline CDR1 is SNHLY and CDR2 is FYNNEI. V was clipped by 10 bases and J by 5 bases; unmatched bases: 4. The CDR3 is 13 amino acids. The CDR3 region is CATSGLADNEQFF. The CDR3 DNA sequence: TGTGCCACCTCGGGACTAGCGGACAATGAGCAGTTCTTC.

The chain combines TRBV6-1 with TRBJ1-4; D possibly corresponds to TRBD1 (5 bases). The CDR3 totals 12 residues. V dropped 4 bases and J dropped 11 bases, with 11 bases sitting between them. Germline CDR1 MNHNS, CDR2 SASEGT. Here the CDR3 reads CASSALGGKLFF. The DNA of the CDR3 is TGTGCCAGCAGTGCCCTGGGGGGGAAACTGTTTTTT.

The CDR3: CATSGRQETQYF. CDR3 DNA sequence: TGTGCCACCTCTGGGAGACAAGAGACCCAGTACTTC. The chain employs TRBV15 and TRBJ2-5; a possible D gene is TRBD2 (5 bases). The V and J ends lost 8 bases and 2 bases respectively, with 9 bases between them. The CDR3 length is 12 residues. The germline V gene encodes CDR1 LNHNV and CDR2 YYDKDF (reference sequence). The whole variable domain, remainder taken from reference TRBV15 and TRBJ2-5, is DAMVIQNPRYQVTQFGKPVTLSCSQTLNHNVMYWYQQKSSQAPKLLFHYYDKDFNNEADTPDNFQSRRPNTSFCFLDIRSPGLGDTAMYLCATSGRQETQYFGPGTRLLVL.

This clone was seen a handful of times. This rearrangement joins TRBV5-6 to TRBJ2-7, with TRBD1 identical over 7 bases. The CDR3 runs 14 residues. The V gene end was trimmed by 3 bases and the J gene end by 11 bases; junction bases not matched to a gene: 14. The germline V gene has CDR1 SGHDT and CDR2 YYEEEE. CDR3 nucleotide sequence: TGTGCCAGCAGCTCCGGGACAGCCAACTTTGATAAGTACTTC. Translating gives CASSSGTANFDKYF.

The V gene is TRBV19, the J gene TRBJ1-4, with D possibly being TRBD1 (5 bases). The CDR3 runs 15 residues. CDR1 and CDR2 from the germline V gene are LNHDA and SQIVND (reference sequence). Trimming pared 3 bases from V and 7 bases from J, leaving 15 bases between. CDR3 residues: CASSIGAGSTEKLFF. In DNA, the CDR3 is TGTGCCAGTAGTATTGGGGCAGGCTCGACTGAAAAACTGTTTTTT.